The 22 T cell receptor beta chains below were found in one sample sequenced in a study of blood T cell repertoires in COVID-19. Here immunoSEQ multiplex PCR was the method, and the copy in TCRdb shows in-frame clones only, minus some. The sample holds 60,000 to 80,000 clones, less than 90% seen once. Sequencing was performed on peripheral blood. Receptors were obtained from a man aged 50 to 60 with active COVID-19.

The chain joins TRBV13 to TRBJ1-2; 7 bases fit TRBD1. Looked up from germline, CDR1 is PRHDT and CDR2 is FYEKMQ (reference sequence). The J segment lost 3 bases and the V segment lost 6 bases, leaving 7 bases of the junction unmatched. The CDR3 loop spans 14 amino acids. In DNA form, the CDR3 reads TGTGCCAGCAGGGAAGACAGGGTTGACTATGGCTACACCTTC. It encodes CASREDRVDYGYTF.

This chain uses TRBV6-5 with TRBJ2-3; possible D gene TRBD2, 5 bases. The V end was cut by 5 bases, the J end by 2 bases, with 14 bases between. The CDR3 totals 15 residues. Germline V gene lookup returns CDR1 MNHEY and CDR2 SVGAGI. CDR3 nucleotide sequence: TGTGCCAGCAGTACCCGCGGGCCGTCCACAGATACGCAGTATTTT. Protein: CASSTRGPSTDTQYF.

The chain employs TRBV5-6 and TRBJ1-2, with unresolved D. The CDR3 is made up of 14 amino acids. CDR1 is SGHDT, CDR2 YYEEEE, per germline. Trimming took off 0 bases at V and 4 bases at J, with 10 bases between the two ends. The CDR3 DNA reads TGTGCCAGCAGCTTGGGGACTTACGCCTATGGCTACACCTTC. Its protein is CASSLGTYAYGYTF.

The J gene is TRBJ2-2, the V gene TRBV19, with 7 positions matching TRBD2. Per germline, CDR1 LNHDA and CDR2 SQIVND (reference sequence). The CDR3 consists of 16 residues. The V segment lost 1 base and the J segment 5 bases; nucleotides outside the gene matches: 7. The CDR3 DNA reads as TGTGCCAGTAGTATAGTCTACGGGGGGATGACCGGGGAGCTGTTTTTT. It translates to CASSIVYGGMTGELFF.

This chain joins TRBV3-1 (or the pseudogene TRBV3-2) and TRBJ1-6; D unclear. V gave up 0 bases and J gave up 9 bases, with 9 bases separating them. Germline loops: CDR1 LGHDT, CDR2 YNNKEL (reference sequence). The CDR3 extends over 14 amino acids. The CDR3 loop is CASSQEGLGSPLHF. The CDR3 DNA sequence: TGTGCCAGCAGCCAAGAGGGCCTTGGTTCACCCCTCCACTTT.

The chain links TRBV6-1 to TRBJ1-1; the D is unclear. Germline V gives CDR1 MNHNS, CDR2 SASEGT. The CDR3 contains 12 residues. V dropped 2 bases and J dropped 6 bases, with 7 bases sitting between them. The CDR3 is CASSERGSEAFF. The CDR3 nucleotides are TGTGCCAGCAGTGAACGAGGATCTGAAGCTTTCTTT.

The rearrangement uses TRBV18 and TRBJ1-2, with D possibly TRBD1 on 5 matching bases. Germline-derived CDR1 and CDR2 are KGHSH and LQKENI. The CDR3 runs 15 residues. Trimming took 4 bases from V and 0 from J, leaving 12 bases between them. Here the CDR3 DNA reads TGTGCCAGCTCACTGTCCAGGGAAACTAACTATGGCTACACCTTC. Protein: CASSLSRETNYGYTF.

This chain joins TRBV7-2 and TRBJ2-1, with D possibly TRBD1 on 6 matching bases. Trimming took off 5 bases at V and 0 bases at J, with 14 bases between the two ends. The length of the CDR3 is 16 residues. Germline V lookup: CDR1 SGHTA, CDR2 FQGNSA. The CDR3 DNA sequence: TGTGCCAGCAGCCTTATCCCAGGGGCCTCCTACAATGAGCAGTTCTTC. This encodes CASSLIPGASYNEQFF.

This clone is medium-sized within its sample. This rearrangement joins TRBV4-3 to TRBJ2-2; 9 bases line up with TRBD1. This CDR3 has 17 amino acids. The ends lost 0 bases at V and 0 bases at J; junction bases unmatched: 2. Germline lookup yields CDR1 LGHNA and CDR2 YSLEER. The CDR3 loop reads CASSQERTGANTGELFF. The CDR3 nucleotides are TGCGCCAGCAGCCAAGAAAGGACAGGGGCGAACACCGGGGAGCTGTTTTTT.

The CDR3 coding sequence is TGTGCCAGCAGGTCGGGACAATACAATGAGCAGTTCTTC. As protein: CASRSGQYNEQFF. This chain links TRBV6-6 with TRBJ2-1, with D possibly matching TRBD1 (6 bases). Germline V gene data show CDR1 as MNHNY and CDR2 as SVGAGI (reference sequence). CDR3 size: 13 residues. The V end was cut by 6 bases, the J end by 4 bases, with 10 bases between.

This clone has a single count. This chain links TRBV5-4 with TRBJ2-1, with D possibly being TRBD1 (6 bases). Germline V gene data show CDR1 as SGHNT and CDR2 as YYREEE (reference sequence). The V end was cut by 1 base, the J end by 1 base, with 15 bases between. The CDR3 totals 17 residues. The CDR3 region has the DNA TGTGCCAGCAGCTTGTCTACAGGGACCCAATCCTACAATGAGCAGTTCTTC. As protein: CASSLSTGTQSYNEQFF. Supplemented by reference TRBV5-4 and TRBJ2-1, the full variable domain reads ETGVTQSPTHLIKTRGQQVTLRCSSQSGHNTVSWYQQALGQGPQFIFQYYREEENGRGNFPPRFSGLQFPNYSSELNVNALELDDSALYLCASSLSTGTQSYNEQFFGPGTRLTVL.

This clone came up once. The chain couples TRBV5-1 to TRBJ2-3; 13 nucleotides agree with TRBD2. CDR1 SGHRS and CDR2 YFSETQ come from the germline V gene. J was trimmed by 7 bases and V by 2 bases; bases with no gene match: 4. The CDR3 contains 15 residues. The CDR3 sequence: CASSFGLAGENTQYF. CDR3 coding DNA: TGCGCCAGCAGCTTTGGACTAGCGGGGGAAAATACGCAGTATTTT.

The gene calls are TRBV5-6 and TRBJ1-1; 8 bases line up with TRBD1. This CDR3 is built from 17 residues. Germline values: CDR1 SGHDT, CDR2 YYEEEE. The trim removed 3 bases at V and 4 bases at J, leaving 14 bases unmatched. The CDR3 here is CASSWDRQGYRPTEAFF. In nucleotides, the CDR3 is TGTGCCAGCAGCTGGGACCGACAGGGGTATCGACCCACTGAAGCTTTCTTT.

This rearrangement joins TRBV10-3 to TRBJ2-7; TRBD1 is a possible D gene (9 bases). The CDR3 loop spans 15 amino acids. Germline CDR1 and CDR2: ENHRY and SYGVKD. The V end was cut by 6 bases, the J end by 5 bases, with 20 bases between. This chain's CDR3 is CAISRGGQGINEQYF. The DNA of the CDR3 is TGTGCCATCAGCCGGGGGGGACAGGGAATAAACGAGCAGTACTTC.

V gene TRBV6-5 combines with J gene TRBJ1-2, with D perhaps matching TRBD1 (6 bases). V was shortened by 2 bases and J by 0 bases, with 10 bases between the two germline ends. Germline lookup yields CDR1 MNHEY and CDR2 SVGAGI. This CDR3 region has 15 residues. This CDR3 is CASSYGTKTNYGYTF. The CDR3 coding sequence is TGTGCCAGCAGTTACGGGACAAAGACTAACTATGGCTACACCTTC.

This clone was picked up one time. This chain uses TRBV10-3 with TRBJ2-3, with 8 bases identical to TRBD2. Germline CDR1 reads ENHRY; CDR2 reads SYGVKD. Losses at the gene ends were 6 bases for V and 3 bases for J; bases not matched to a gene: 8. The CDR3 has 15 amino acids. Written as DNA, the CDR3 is TGTGCCATCAGCAGGAGCGGGAGTGGGACAGATACGCAGTATTTT. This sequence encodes CAISRSGSGTDTQYF.

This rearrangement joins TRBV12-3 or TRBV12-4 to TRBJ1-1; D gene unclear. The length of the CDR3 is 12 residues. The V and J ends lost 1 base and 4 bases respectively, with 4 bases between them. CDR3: CASSLGLTEAFF. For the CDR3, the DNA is TGTGCCAGCAGTTTAGGGCTCACTGAAGCTTTCTTT.

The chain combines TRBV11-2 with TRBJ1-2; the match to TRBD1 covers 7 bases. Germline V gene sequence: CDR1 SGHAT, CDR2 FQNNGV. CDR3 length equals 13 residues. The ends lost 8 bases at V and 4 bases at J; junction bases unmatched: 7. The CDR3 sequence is CASGDRDSYGYTF. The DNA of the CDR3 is TGTGCCAGCGGTGACAGGGACTCCTATGGCTACACCTTC.

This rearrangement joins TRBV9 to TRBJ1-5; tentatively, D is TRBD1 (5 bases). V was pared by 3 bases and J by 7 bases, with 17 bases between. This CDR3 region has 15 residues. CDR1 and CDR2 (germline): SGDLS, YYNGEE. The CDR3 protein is CASSAEGRGEQPQHF. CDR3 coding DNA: TGTGCCAGCAGCGCCGAGGGTCGGGGGGAACAGCCCCAGCATTTT.

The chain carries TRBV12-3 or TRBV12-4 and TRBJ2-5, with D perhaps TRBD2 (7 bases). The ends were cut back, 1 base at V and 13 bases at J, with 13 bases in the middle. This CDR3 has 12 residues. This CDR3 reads CASSLETGGRYF. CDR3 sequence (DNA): TGTGCCAGCAGTTTAGAAACGGGGGGCCGGTACTTC.

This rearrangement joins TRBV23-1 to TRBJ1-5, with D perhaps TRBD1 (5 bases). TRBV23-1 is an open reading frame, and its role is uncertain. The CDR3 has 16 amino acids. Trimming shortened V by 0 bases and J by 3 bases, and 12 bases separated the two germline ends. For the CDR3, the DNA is TGCGCCAGCAGTCAATCGGGCAGGGCCCTCAATCAGCCCCAGCATTTT. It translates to CASSQSGRALNQPQHF.

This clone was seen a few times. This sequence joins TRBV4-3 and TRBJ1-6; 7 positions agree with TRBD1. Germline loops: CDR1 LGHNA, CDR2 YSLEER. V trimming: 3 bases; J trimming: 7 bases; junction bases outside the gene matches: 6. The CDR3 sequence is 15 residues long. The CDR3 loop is CASSQATGSNSPLHF. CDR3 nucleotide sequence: TGCGCCAGCAGCCAGGCGACAGGGTCCAATTCACCCCTCCACTTT.